This T cell receptor (beta chain) is from a study of cytomegalovirus exposure and HLA in healthy donors. Study-wide context: Across some 400 genotyped donors, 65% to 90% landed in the Caucasian-associated ancestry cluster.

Study-wide findings and caveats: Researchers catalogued some 160 TCR beta chains as cytomegalovirus-associated. Accurate prediction of most subjects' HLA-A and HLA-B alleles from TCR beta sequences was reported.

Concerning this clone itself: Its antigen remains unidentified.

Researchers ran the PCR with 60 Vbeta and 13 Jbeta primers. Data came from immunoSEQ multiplex PCR; TCRdb stores just in-frame clones and leaves some out. Seen here are 95,000 to 150,000 clones, 60% to 75% observed once, and the top ten hold roughly 3%. The junction had 7 bases not matched to a gene; V was cut back by 5 bases and J by 0 bases. The CDR3 is 16 amino acids. Germline V gene data show CDR1 as SGHVS and CDR2 as FQNEAQ. Source material: PBMCs. The chain combines TRBV7-8 with TRBJ2-3, with 8 bases matching TRBD2. The clonotype originates from a woman in her forties in good health and CMV-seropositive. The CDR3 DNA follows: TGTGCCAGCAGCACCCTAGCGGGCGGGAGCACAGATACGCAGTATTTT. This sequence encodes CASSTLAGGSTDTQYF.